The 13 T cell receptor beta chains listed next were all sequenced from one sample in a study of blood T cell repertoires in COVID-19. Sequenced by immunoSEQ multiplex PCR; TCRdb stores in-frame clones only, minus some. The table has approximately 150,000 clones, about nine tenths seen once. The sequencing sample was made of peripheral blood. These receptors were obtained from a woman in her 70s with acute or convalescent COVID-19.

The CDR3: CASRPQQGWGEKLFF. Written as DNA, the CDR3 is TGTGCCAGCAGACCCCAACAGGGGTGGGGGGAAAAACTGTTTTTT. The V call is TRBV28, the J call TRBJ1-4, with TRBD1 identical over 7 bases. V lost 6 bases to trimming and J lost 8 bases; unmatched junction nucleotides: 12. CDR3 length: 15 amino acids. Germline values: CDR1 MDHEN, CDR2 SYDVKM.

The V call is TRBV10-2, the J call TRBJ1-2; 9 bases are shared with TRBD1. This CDR3 region has 17 residues. Germline CDR1 reads WSHSY; CDR2 reads SAAADI. Unmatched junction bases numbered 13, after V lost 1 base and J lost 7 bases. In DNA, the CDR3 is TGCGCCAGCAGTGAGTTCCGGGACAGGGCTACTATCTCTGGCTACACCTTC. Amino acids: CASSEFRDRATISGYTF.

This clone was detected only once. This sequence joins TRBV5-1 and TRBJ2-5; D is possibly TRBD1 (5 bases). Trimming cost V 3 bases and J 3 bases, with 12 bases left between them. CDR1 SGHRS and CDR2 YFSETQ come from the germline V gene. The CDR3 spans 14 residues. In DNA, the CDR3 is TGCGCCAGCAGCTCTTTACCAGGGAAAGAGACCCAGTACTTC. It codes for CASSSLPGKETQYF. The complete variable domain, with remaining parts taken from reference TRBV5-1 and TRBJ2-5, reads KAGVTQTPRYLIKTRGQQVTLSCSPISGHRSVSWYQQTPGQGLQFLFEYFSETQRNKGNFPGRFSGRQFSNSRSEMNVSTLELGDSALYLCASSSLPGKETQYFGPGTRLLVL.

V usage is TRBV3-1 (or the pseudogene TRBV3-2) and J usage is TRBJ2-3; TRBD2 aligns across 14 bases. The CDR3 is 20 amino acids. Germline assignment: CDR1 LGHDT and CDR2 YNNKEL (reference sequence). The J segment lost 2 bases and the V segment lost 4 bases, leaving 14 bases of the junction unmatched. CDR3 DNA sequence: TGTGCCAGCAGCCCGGGGACTAGCGGGAGAACCTCAGGACTCACAGATACGCAGTATTTT. Protein sequence: CASSPGTSGRTSGLTDTQYF.

The chain carries TRBV4-1 and TRBJ1-6; no firm D call. Trimming removed 1 base from V and 4 bases from J, with 11 bases in between. The germline CDR1 and CDR2 sequences are MGHRA and YSYEKL. The CDR3 extends over 16 amino acids. CDR3 DNA sequence: TGCGCCAGCAGCCAAGTCCTCGGGAGGTATAATTCACCCCTCCACTTT. This translates into CASSQVLGRYNSPLHF.

This sequence joins TRBV7-3 and TRBJ2-3; 9 bases map to TRBD1. The trim removed 4 bases at V and 3 bases at J, leaving 2 bases unmatched. This CDR3 has 14 residues. CDR1 and CDR2 from the germline V gene are SGHTA and FQGTGA. This CDR3 is CASSSGQGTDTQYF. The DNA for the CDR3 is TGTGCCAGCAGCTCGGGACAGGGTACAGATACGCAGTATTTT. The complete variable domain, with remaining parts taken from reference TRBV7-3 and TRBJ2-3, reads GAGVSQTPSNKVTEKGKYVELRCDPISGHTALYWYRQSLGQGPEFLIYFQGTGAADDSGLPNDRFFAVRPEGSVSTLKIQRTERGDSAVYLCASSSGQGTDTQYFGPGTRLTVL.

The J gene is TRBJ2-2, the V gene TRBV6-6; tentatively, D is TRBD1 (6 bases). Germline V gene data show CDR1 as MNHNY and CDR2 as SVGAGI (reference sequence). The CDR3 spans 13 residues. Trimming took 6 bases from V and 8 from J, leaving 13 bases between them. DNA of the CDR3: TGTGCCAGCAGCCCAAATACAGGGGGGGAGCTGTTTTTT. As protein: CASSPNTGGELFF.

The chain recombines TRBV6-2 or TRBV6-3 with TRBJ1-6; 9 bases align to TRBD1. The CDR3 sequence is 15 residues long. V was clipped by 2 bases and J by 9 bases; unmatched bases: 5. Germline assignment: CDR1 MNHEY and CDR2 SVGEGT. CDR3 amino acids: CASSYRRQGGSPLHF. The CDR3 bases are TGTGCCAGCAGTTACCGCCGACAGGGGGGTTCACCCCTCCACTTT.

The chain joins TRBV6-5 to TRBJ2-1, with a tentative D call TRBD1 (5 bases). The CDR3 is 12 amino acids. Germline CDR1 MNHEY, CDR2 SVGAGI. The ends were cut back, 6 bases at V and 9 bases at J, with 12 bases in the middle. This chain's CDR3 is CASRAGKGEQFF. CDR3 nucleotides: TGTGCCAGCAGGGCAGGGAAGGGTGAGCAGTTCTTC.

The chain employs TRBV6-5 and TRBJ1-5, with TRBD1 identical over 8 bases. Germline V gene lookup returns CDR1 MNHEY and CDR2 SVGAGI. J was trimmed by 6 bases and V by 8 bases; bases with no gene match: 9. The CDR3 consists of 14 residues. The CDR3 protein is CASSGQGAGQPQHF. Here the CDR3 DNA reads TGTGCCAGCTCCGGACAGGGCGCTGGTCAGCCCCAGCATTTT.

The V and J genes are TRBV11-3 and TRBJ2-5, with 10 bases that match TRBD2. There are 14 residues in the CDR3. V trimming: 5 bases; J trimming: 7 bases; junction bases outside the gene matches: 7. Germline lookup yields CDR1 SGHNT and CDR2 YENEEA. The CDR3: CASSHSGRSGTQYF. DNA for the CDR3: TGTGCCAGCAGCCATAGCGGGAGGAGCGGGACCCAGTACTTC.

The chain joins TRBV10-3 to TRBJ1-2; tentative D call: TRBD1 (5 bases). Germline CDR1 is ENHRY and CDR2 is SYGVKD. The CDR3 extends over 11 amino acids. The V end was cut by 10 bases, the J end by 3 bases, with 9 bases between. The CDR3 spells CASGTDYGYTF. For the CDR3, the DNA is TGTGCCAGCGGGACCGACTATGGCTACACCTTC.

The V and J genes are TRBV28 and TRBJ2-3; D may be TRBD1 (6 bases). Trimming pared 1 base from V and 3 bases from J, leaving 11 bases between. There are 15 residues in the CDR3. The V gene's germline CDR1 is MDHEN and CDR2 SYDVKM. CDR3 sequence (DNA): TGTGCCAGCAGTTTATTCGCACAGGGAACAGATACGCAGTATTTT. Translated: CASSLFAQGTDTQYF.